This is a list of T cell receptor beta chains from one sample in a study of blood T cell repertoires in COVID-19. Profiled with immunoSEQ multiplex PCR; TCRdb holds only in-frame clones, not every one. This sample has approximately 280,000 clones; 85% to 90% occur once, and the top ten carry around 4.4%. What was sequenced was peripheral blood. The receptors come from a man aged 40-49 years with acute or convalescent COVID-19. Each CDR3 is given with its conserved first and last residue. A D gene is named only where the DNA matches it firmly. The size entry is marked missing in some rows and otherwise reads once, few, many or a size class.

J gene,clone size,D gene,V gene,CDR3 DNA,CDR3 protein
TRBJ2-2,.,.,TRBV18,TGTGCCAGCTCACCGAGGACAGCGAACACCGGGGAGCTGTTTTTT,CASSPRTANTGELFF
TRBJ1-3,.,TRBD1,TRBV5-1,TGCGCCAGCAGCCAGGGGGCAGACTCTGGAAACACCATATATTTT,CASSQGADSGNTIYF
TRBJ1-1,.,TRBD1,TRBV9,TGTGCCAGCAGCGGAACAGGGGGTATGAACACTGAAGCTTTCTTT,CASSGTGGMNTEAFF
TRBJ2-1,.,TRBD1,TRBV24-1,TGTGCCACCAGTGACTCTATCTCGGACAGGTGGGCAATGGGGCAGTTCTTC,CATSDSISDRWAMGQFF
TRBJ1-1,.,.,TRBV25-1,TGTGCCAGCAACCGGTTCATGAACACTGAAGCTTTCTTT,CASNRFMNTEAFF
TRBJ2-3,.,.,TRBV29-1,TGCAGCGTTGAAGACCATAAGAGGACAGATACGCAGTATTTT,CSVEDHKRTDTQYF
TRBJ1-2,.,.,TRBV28,TGTGCCAGCTCCGAGGGTCTGTTAGACTATGGCTACACCTTC,CASSEGLLDYGYTF
TRBJ2-7,.,.,TRBV30,TGTGCCTGGAGCTCACAGGGTGCGCAGTACTTC,CAWSSQGAQYF
TRBJ1-5,.,TRBD1,TRBV6-5,TGTGCCAGCAGGAGGACAGGGGTCTCCAATCAGCCCCAGCATTTT,CASRRTGVSNQPQHF
TRBJ2-1,.,.,TRBV5-1,TGCGCCAGCAGCTTTTTGGACAGCGGAGTCAATGAGCAGTTCTTC,CASSFLDSGVNEQFF
TRBJ2-5,.,TRBD2,TRBV4-2,TGTGCCAGCAGCCTCGAAAGGACCGGGACTAGCTTGAGCGAGACCCAGTACTTC,CASSLERTGTSLSETQYF
TRBJ1-2,.,.,TRBV5-8,TGTGCCAGCAGCTTGCGGACTTCTACGGGCTACACCTTC,CASSLRTSTGYTF
TRBJ1-2,few,.,TRBV5-1,TGCGCCAGCAGCTTCAACGGGATGAACTATGGCTACACCTTC,CASSFNGMNYGYTF
TRBJ1-1,.,.,TRBV9,TGTGCCAGCAGCCCATTAACAGCGAACACTGAAGCTTTCTTT,CASSPLTANTEAFF
TRBJ1-2,few,TRBD1,TRBV7-3,TGTGCCAGCAGCTTAAACCCAGGGGGCTATGGCTACACCTTC,CASSLNPGGYGYTF
TRBJ2-3,.,.,TRBV21-1,TGTGCCAGCAAGGGGACAGCGAACTATACGCAGTATTTT,CASKGTANYTQYF
TRBJ2-7,.,.,TRBV5-1,TGCGCCAGCAGCTTGCCACAGGGTACCCTATCCTACGAGCAGTACTTC,CASSLPQGTLSYEQYF
TRBJ2-7,.,.,TRBV11-2,TGTGCCAGCAGCTTTTCCGGGACTGAGACCTACGAGCAGTACTTC,CASSFSGTETYEQYF
TRBJ1-4,.,.,TRBV7-9,TGTGCCAGCAGCTTAGCCCCCGGGAAGCAAAAACTGTTTTTT,CASSLAPGKQKLFF
TRBJ2-1,.,.,TRBV5-1,TGCGCCAGCAGCTTGGCCACGGGTGGGAATGAGCAGTTCTTC,CASSLATGGNEQFF
TRBJ1-2,.,TRBD1,TRBV30,TGTGCCTGGAGCCCAGGGGGCTATGGCTACACCTTC,CAWSPGGYGYTF
TRBJ1-2,.,TRBD1,TRBV2,TGTGCCAGCAGCGTCGGGACAGCCTATGGCTACACCTTC,CASSVGTAYGYTF
TRBJ1-5,.,.,TRBV19,TGTGCCAGTAGTATTAACAACAAGTCAGGGCGGCCCCAGCATTTT,CASSINNKSGRPQHF
TRBJ1-3,.,.,TRBV20-1,TGCAGTGCTAGTACAGGCTCGGGAAACACCATATATTTT,CSASTGSGNTIYF
TRBJ1-2,.,.,TRBV6-5,TGTGCCAGCAGGTCGGGGGGCAGGGCTAACTATGGCTACACCTTC,CASRSGGRANYGYTF